Listed here are 28 T cell receptor beta chains from one sample, sequenced in a study of Graves' ophthalmopathy and Graves' hyperthyroidism. The authors amplified TCR beta CDR3 regions, and they did so from RNA transcripts for repertoire sequencing. First-round RT-PCR used HTBI primers; second-round multiplex PCR followed. MiXCR was run by TCRdb on the multiplex PCR reads, yielding one entry per CDR3 protein. The sample holds hundreds of thousands of distinct CDR3 sequences; about 20% are singletons and the top ten take approximately 6.5%. The sample was peripheral blood. Receptors were obtained from a woman aged 18-29 years with stable Graves' hyperthyroidism. Some clones in this sample may be carry-over from other donors' samples.

Many counts were recorded for this clonotype. V gene TRBV29-1 combines with J gene TRBJ2-7; 11 nucleotides align to TRBD1. Germline CDR1 is SQVTM and CDR2 is ANQGSEA. With V trimmed by 3 bases and J by 2 bases, 3 bases remained unmatched. The CDR3 runs 14 residues. The CDR3 nucleotides are TGCAGCGTTGAGGGACAGGGGGAACCCTACGAGCAGTACTTC. Translating gives CSVEGQGEPYEQYF.

Regarding this clonotype: Relative to the germline gene, one junction end is altered; a read error may explain this. V usage is TRBV20-1 and J usage is TRBJ1-2; a weak D match, TRBD1 (5 bases). The V gene's germline CDR1 is DFQATT and CDR2 SNEGSKA (reference sequence). This CDR3 region has 14 residues. The CDR3 sequence is CSAEAGTPSYDYTF. In DNA form, the CDR3 reads TGCAGTGCTGAGGCCGGGACGCCTTCCTATGACTACACCTTC.

This clonotype was seen many times. The chain recombines TRBV4-1 with TRBJ2-2; 8 nucleotides match TRBD1. The CDR3 has 15 residues. V lost 5 bases and J lost 7; bases outside the gene matches: 9. Germline V gives CDR1 MGHRA, CDR2 YSYEKL. This CDR3 reads CASSDNRGAGGELFF. The CDR3 coding sequence is TGCGCCAGCAGCGACAACAGGGGGGCGGGCGGGGAGCTGTTTTTT.

The CDR3 DNA reads TGTGCCAGCAGTTTCGGACAGAATGGGGTTCAGCATTTT. It encodes CASSFGQNGVQHF. This sequence joins TRBV12-3 or TRBV12-4 and TRBJ1-5; TRBD1 might be the D (6 bases). Between the trimmed V and J ends, which lost 3 bases and 13 bases, there was a span of 16 bases. This CDR3 has 13 residues.

In this sample, this clonotype turned up many times. The chain uses TRBV12-3 or TRBV12-4 and TRBJ1-6; maybe TRBD1 (5 bases). With 1 base removed from V and 10 bases from J, the gap between germline ends came to 11 bases. The CDR3 sequence is 14 residues long. The CDR3 protein is CASSLVSGDSPLHF. The CDR3 nucleotides read TGTGCCAGCAGTTTAGTATCTGGGGACTCACCCCTCCACTTT.

There are many counts of this clonotype. The V and J genes are TRBV20-1 and TRBJ1-1; 10 bases line up with TRBD1. CDR1 and CDR2 (germline): DFQATT, SNEGSKA (reference sequence). The CDR3 covers 14 residues. The J segment lost 4 bases and the V segment lost 5 bases, leaving 7 bases of the junction unmatched. CDR3 region: CSAPDRGGGTEAFF. The CDR3, as DNA: TGCAGTGCTCCGGACAGGGGGGGAGGCACTGAAGCTTTCTTT.

This clonotype was detected many times. The rearrangement links TRBV2 to TRBJ1-5; possible D gene TRBD1, 5 bases. CDR1 and CDR2 from the germline V gene are SNHLY and FYNNEI. The CDR3 runs 14 residues. Between the trimmed V and J ends, which lost 3 bases and 6 bases, there was a span of 12 bases. The chain's CDR3 is CASSDDRSSQPQHF. The CDR3 DNA sequence: TGTGCCAGCAGTGATGACAGATCGAGTCAGCCCCAGCATTTT.

This clonotype was picked up many times. The CDR3: CASSSDGQVQPQHF. The CDR3 nucleotides are TGTGCCAGCAGCTCAGATGGACAGGTTCAGCCCCAGCATTTT. J is TRBJ1-5 and V is TRBV12-3 or TRBV12-4, with TRBD1 identical over 7 bases. This CDR3 comprises 14 residues. The V and J ends lost 6 bases and 6 bases, in that order; junction bases with no gene match: 8.

This clonotype was counted ten times or more. V is TRBV12-3 or TRBV12-4 and J is TRBJ1-2; D might be TRBD1 (6 bases). The germline V and J ends were trimmed by 3 bases and 7 bases, with 15 bases remaining between them. The CDR3 covers 14 residues. The CDR3 DNA follows: TGTGCCAGCAGTTTCAGGTCGGGGGCTTCTGGCTACACCTTC. This codes for CASSFRSGASGYTF.

This clonotype was found many times. This chain uses TRBV29-1 with TRBJ2-7; 13 nucleotides agree with TRBD2. J lost 5 bases, V lost 7 bases, and 8 bases had no gene match. Germline loops: CDR1 SQVTM, CDR2 ANQGSEA. CDR3 length: 14 amino acids. CDR3 protein: CSGSGLAGRDEQYF. Here the CDR3 DNA reads TGCAGCGGGTCGGGACTAGCGGGAAGAGACGAGCAGTACTTC.

V is TRBV6-2 or TRBV6-3 and J is TRBJ1-1; D possibly corresponds to TRBD1 (5 bases). Germline CDR1 reads MNHEY; CDR2 reads SVGEGT. The V end was cut by 0 bases, the J end by 1 base, with 18 bases between. This CDR3 contains 18 residues. The CDR3 DNA is TGTGCCAGCAGTTACTCAACCTACCCACAGGTTCCGAACACTGAAGCTTTCTTT. Protein: CASSYSTYPQVPNTEAFF.

The V call is TRBV28, the J call TRBJ2-5, with 9 positions matching TRBD2. CDR1 and CDR2 from the germline V gene are MDHEN and SYDVKM. Trimming removed 5 bases from V and 1 base from J; junction bases left unmatched: 8. The CDR3 spans 16 residues. The CDR3 coding sequence is TGTGCCAGCAGTCCGTTTGTAGCGGGGGTCCAAGAGACCCAGTACTTC. Its translation: CASSPFVAGVQETQYF.

The sample holds many counts of this clonotype. The V and J genes are TRBV7-9 and TRBJ2-7; 10 positions match TRBD1. The junction had 15 bases not matched to a gene; V was cut back by 6 bases and J by 4 bases. The CDR3 loop spans 17 amino acids. The V gene's germline CDR1 is SEHNR and CDR2 FQNEAQ (reference sequence). Here the CDR3 reads CASRGMTPGTGVYEQYF. CDR3 sequence (DNA): TGTGCCAGCAGAGGAATGACCCCCGGGACAGGGGTGTACGAGCAGTACTTC.

In its sample, this clonotype was seen many times. One junction end does not reproduce the germline sequence, and a read error may be involved. The genes are TRBV7-9 and TRBJ2-5; a possible D gene is TRBD1 (5 bases). This CDR3 is 14 amino acids long. CDR1 is SEHNR and CDR2 is FQNEAQ in the germline V gene (reference sequence). CDR3 coding DNA: TGTGCCAGCAGCTCATCCGCCCTGGGCACAGGAAACCACTTC. Encoded protein: CASSSSALGTGNHF.

In its sample, this clonotype was seen many times. The chain employs TRBV3-1 and TRBJ2-6; no reliable D call. The CDR3 runs to 15 residues. Germline V gene data show CDR1 as LGHDT and CDR2 as YNNKEL (reference sequence). V lost 4 bases to trimming and J lost 2 bases, with 9 bases between them. In DNA form, the CDR3 reads TGTGCCAGCAGCCCACTATCGACTGGGGCCAACGTCCTGACTTTC. Translated: CASSPLSTGANVLTF. Drawing the rest from reference TRBV3-1 and TRBJ2-6, the complete variable domain is DTAVSQTPKYLVTQMGNDKSIKCEQNLGHDTMYWYKQDSKKFLKIMFSYNNKELIINETVPNRFSPKSPDKAHLNLHINSLELGDSAVYFCASSPLSTGANVLTFGAGSRLTVL.

A few counts support this clonotype. The chain joins TRBV19 to TRBJ1-1, with 9 bases that match TRBD1. The V gene end was trimmed by 3 bases and the J gene end by 3 bases; junction bases not matched to a gene: 5. The V gene's germline CDR1 is LNHDA and CDR2 SQIVND (reference sequence). This CDR3 has 15 residues. CDR3 bases: TGTGCCAGTAGTATTAATCGGGACAGGGACACTGAAGCTTTCTTT. It encodes CASSINRDRDTEAFF. Drawing the rest from reference TRBV19 and TRBJ1-1, the complete variable domain is DGGITQSPKYLFRKEGQNVTLSCEQNLNHDAMYWYRQDPGQGLRLIYYSQIVNDFQKGDIAEGYSVSREKKESFPLTVTSAQKNPTAFYLCASSINRDRDTEAFFGQGTRLTVV.

The gene calls are TRBV5-1 and TRBJ1-1; no reliable D call. V was clipped by 4 bases and J by 0 bases, with 10 bases between them. CDR1 is SGHRS, CDR2 YFSETQ, per germline. The CDR3 is 14 residues long. The CDR3 sequence is CASSEGGLNTEAFF. CDR3 nucleotides: TGCGCCAGCAGCGAAGGCGGGTTGAACACTGAAGCTTTCTTT.

Concerning this clonotype itself: The CDR3 carries no conserved terminal phenylalanine or tryptophan, so it likely arises from a read error. The DNA is omitted, as the CDR3 cannot be located on it reliably, and the CDR3 follows TCRdb's listing. This chain links TRBV12-3 or TRBV12-4 with TRBJ1-5. The CDR3 numbers 14 amino acids, ends counted. This chain's CDR3 is CASSPGGSNQPQQL.

This clonotype was detected ten times or more. This chain links TRBV5-1 with TRBJ2-7; 7 bases agree with TRBD1. The CDR3 has 15 residues. The J segment lost 5 bases and the V segment lost 0 bases, leaving 8 bases of the junction unmatched. Germline CDR1 is SGHRS and CDR2 is YFSETQ. The CDR3 region has the DNA TGCGCCAGCAGCTTGGGACAGGGTCAGAGGAACGAGCAGTACTTC. It translates to CASSLGQGQRNEQYF.

This clonotype was seen repeatedly, ten times or more. V is TRBV2 and J is TRBJ1-1; D may be TRBD1 (5 bases). V lost 6 bases, J lost 1 base, and 21 bases lay in between. The germline V gene has CDR1 SNHLY and CDR2 FYNNEI. CDR3 length equals 17 residues. The CDR3 protein is CASRRRGLQNKNTEAFF. DNA for the CDR3: TGTGCCAGCAGGAGAAGGGGCCTTCAGAACAAGAACACTGAAGCTTTCTTT. Supplemented by reference TRBV2 and TRBJ1-1, the full variable domain reads EPEVTQTPSHQVTQMGQEVILRCVPISNHLYFYWYRQILGQKVEFLVSFYNNEISEKSEIFDDQFSVERPDGSNFTLKIRSTKLEDSAMYFCASRRRGLQNKNTEAFFGQGTRLTVV.

This clonotype showed up just a few times. V and J are TRBV28 and TRBJ2-5, with D maybe TRBD1 (6 bases). CDR1 and CDR2 (germline): MDHEN, SYDVKM. The CDR3 loop spans 14 amino acids. V was clipped by 4 bases and J by 4 bases, with 13 bases between them. Here the CDR3 reads CASSSMGARETQYF. The CDR3 DNA follows: TGTGCCAGCAGTTCGATGGGGGCTAGAGAGACCCAGTACTTC. The full variable domain, its missing parts supplied by reference TRBV28 and TRBJ2-5, is DVKVTQSSRYLVKRTGEKVFLECVQDMDHENMFWYRQDPGLGLRLIYFSYDVKMKEKGDIPEGYSVSREKKERFSLILESASTNQTSMYLCASSSMGARETQYFGPGTRLLVL.

Ten or more counts support this clonotype. V is TRBV28 and J is TRBJ2-5; no firm D call. The CDR3 is made up of 13 amino acids. V lost 4 bases to trimming and J lost 0 bases, with 6 bases between them. The germline gives CDR1 MDHEN, CDR2 SYDVKM. The CDR3: CASSYLYQETQYF. For the CDR3, the DNA is TGTGCCAGCAGTTATTTATACCAAGAGACCCAGTACTTC.

This clonotype was seen many times. The chain uses TRBV6-5 and TRBJ1-2; D is perhaps TRBD1 (6 bases). CDR1 is MNHEY, CDR2 SVGAGI, per germline. The V and J ends lost 7 bases and 4 bases respectively, with 13 bases between them. The CDR3 is made up of 13 amino acids. The CDR3 nucleotides read TGTGCCAGCACCGCGCAGGGGTTCTATGGCTACACCTTC. Translation: CASTAQGFYGYTF.

The chain combines TRBV28 with TRBJ1-1; 9 positions match TRBD1. The trim removed 8 bases at V and 0 bases at J, leaving 7 bases unmatched. Per the germline V gene, CDR1 is MDHEN and CDR2 is SYDVKM. The CDR3 totals 15 residues. The CDR3 DNA reads TGTGCCAGCCGTCGACAGGGGGGGATGAACACTGAAGCTTTCTTT. Encoded protein: CASRRQGGMNTEAFF.

This clonotype was counted ten times or more. The chain joins TRBV6-2 or TRBV6-3 to TRBJ2-5; 12 bases are a match to TRBD2. Unmatched junction bases numbered 10, after V lost 2 bases and J lost 0 bases. Germline V gives CDR1 MNHEY, CDR2 SVGEGT. The CDR3 is 19 amino acids. The CDR3 reads CASSYDRGWTSGDQETQYF. DNA of the CDR3: TGTGCCAGCAGTTACGACAGGGGTTGGACTAGCGGGGACCAAGAGACCCAGTACTTC.

This clonotype was seen only a few times. This chain links TRBV6-5 with TRBJ2-7; 8 bases line up with TRBD1. Trimming took 4 bases from V and 4 from J; bases not matched to a gene: 6. Germline values: CDR1 MNHEY, CDR2 SVGAGI. CDR3 length: 14 residues. This CDR3 is CASSSGQGRYEQYF. The CDR3 region has the DNA TGTGCCAGCAGTTCCGGACAGGGCAGGTACGAGCAGTACTTC.

V and J are TRBV6-2 or TRBV6-3 and TRBJ1-1; perhaps TRBD1 as D (5 bases). This CDR3 is 15 amino acids long. CDR1 and CDR2 from the germline V gene are MNHEY and SVGEGT. Trimming took 5 bases from V and 4 from J, leaving 17 bases between them. The CDR3 sequence: CASSTVQDWITEAFF. For the CDR3, the DNA is TGTGCCAGCAGTACCGTACAGGATTGGATCACTGAAGCTTTCTTT.

This clonotype appeared many times. The rearrangement uses TRBV20-1 and TRBJ2-2, with 11 bases fitting TRBD2. Germline V gene sequence: CDR1 DFQATT, CDR2 SNEGSKA (reference sequence). V lost 2 bases and J lost 7; bases outside the gene matches: 12. CDR3 length: 17 residues. CDR3 loop: CSARRRASGRLGGELFF. In DNA form, the CDR3 reads TGCAGTGCTAGAAGGAGGGCTAGCGGGAGGTTAGGCGGGGAGCTGTTTTTT.